These 26 T cell receptor beta chains were sequenced from one sample in a study of shared clonotypes between healthy human individuals. Naive CD8 cells lacked CD45RO and underwent positive selection for CCR7, leaving out terminally differentiated effector memory CD45RA+ cells. Some clones are missing from TCRdb's copy, which holds only in-frame ones; the method was immunoSEQ multiplex PCR. The data hold roughly 590,000 clones, with around 95% observed a single time. The sample consisted of naive CD8+ T cells sorted from blood. These receptors came from a woman aged 25 to 39 in good health.

The chain links TRBV27 to TRBJ2-2; 8 bases agree with TRBD1. V lost 1 base and J lost 6; bases outside the gene matches: 7. Germline V gene sequence: CDR1 MNHEY, CDR2 SMNVEV (reference sequence). The CDR3 is 16 residues long. CDR3 amino acids: CASSLLQGVGAGELFF. The CDR3 coding sequence is TGTGCCAGCAGTTTATTACAGGGGGTCGGAGCCGGGGAGCTGTTTTTT.

This clone appeared a single time. The chain couples TRBV7-8 to TRBJ2-7; 8 nucleotides align to TRBD2. The CDR3 runs 14 residues. CDR1 and CDR2 (germline): SGHVS, FQNEAQ. The V and J ends lost 2 bases and 5 bases, in that order; junction bases with no gene match: 5. The CDR3 nucleotides read TGTGCCAGCAGCTTAACGGGAGGGCAACACGAGCAGTACTTC. Translated, it gives CASSLTGGQHEQYF.

The sample holds one count of this clone. This chain links TRBV4-1 with TRBJ2-1, with TRBD2 matching over 9 bases. V shed 1 base, J shed 0 bases, and the junction held 4 bases outside the gene matches. This CDR3 comprises 17 residues. Germline CDR1 MGHRA, CDR2 YSYEKL. The CDR3 is CASSQGLAESSYNEQFF. The CDR3 DNA follows: TGCGCCAGCAGCCAAGGACTAGCGGAAAGCTCCTACAATGAGCAGTTCTTC.

This chain uses TRBV7-9 with TRBJ2-5; no reliable D call. The V end lost 5 bases, the J end lost 6 bases, and 19 bases lay between the germline ends. The CDR3 contains 15 residues. The germline V gene has CDR1 SEHNR and CDR2 FQNEAQ (reference sequence). CDR3 residues: CASSGKSEDEKTQYF. CDR3 DNA sequence: TGTGCCAGCAGCGGAAAAAGCGAAGACGAGAAGACCCAGTACTTC.

CDR3 nucleotides: TGTGCCAGCAGCTTAGCGGGAGGGCCGGAGGAGCAGTACTTC. Protein sequence: CASSLAGGPEEQYF. This rearrangement joins TRBV5-6 to TRBJ2-5; the match to TRBD2 covers 10 bases. Germline loops: CDR1 SGHDT, CDR2 YYEEEE. This CDR3 spans 14 amino acids. Trimming took 2 bases from V and 11 from J; bases not matched to a gene: 9.

The rearrangement links TRBV28 to TRBJ1-6; D possibly corresponds to TRBD1 (6 bases). The CDR3 totals 15 residues. V was shortened by 4 bases and J by 13 bases, with 20 bases between the two germline ends. In germline, CDR1 is MDHEN, CDR2 SYDVKM. The CDR3 nucleotides are TGTGCCAGCAGTTCACGTAGGGACATGGGTTCGCCCCTCCACTTT. Protein product: CASSSRRDMGSPLHF.

V usage is TRBV27 and J usage is TRBJ1-1; D remains ambiguous. This CDR3 comprises 15 residues. The V end was cut by 0 bases, the J end by 7 bases, with 15 bases between. The germline gives CDR1 MNHEY, CDR2 SMNVEV (reference sequence). The CDR3 spells CASSLSFGRQSEAFF. DNA for the CDR3: TGTGCCAGCAGTTTATCGTTTGGCAGGCAAAGTGAAGCTTTCTTT.

The chain links TRBV4-2 to TRBJ1-2; 8 bases agree with TRBD1. The CDR3 runs to 17 residues. With V trimmed by 0 bases and J by 4 bases, 10 bases remained unmatched. Germline V gene sequence: CDR1 LGHNA, CDR2 YNFKEQ. In DNA, the CDR3 is TGTGCCAGCAGCCAAGAACAGGGGGTCGAACCCGGCTATGGCTACACCTTC. It encodes CASSQEQGVEPGYGYTF.

This clone appeared once. V and J are TRBV15 and TRBJ2-3, with D unresolved. This CDR3 is built from 14 residues. The germline V gene has CDR1 LNHNV and CDR2 YYDKDF (reference sequence). The V end lost 4 bases, the J end lost 2 bases, and 10 bases lay between the germline ends. The CDR3 loop reads CATSNIGFTDTQYF. The CDR3 nucleotides are TGTGCCACCAGCAACATCGGATTCACAGATACGCAGTATTTT.

The rearrangement links TRBV27 to TRBJ2-7; D unclear. The CDR3 runs 14 residues. Trimming pared 5 bases from V and 5 bases from J, leaving 16 bases between. The germline V gene encodes CDR1 MNHEY and CDR2 SMNVEV (reference sequence). The CDR3 reads CASSERAPEDEQYF. Written as DNA, the CDR3 is TGTGCCAGCAGTGAAAGAGCGCCCGAGGACGAGCAGTACTTC.

This sequence joins TRBV2 and TRBJ1-2, with TRBD1 identical over 7 bases. Germline values: CDR1 SNHLY, CDR2 FYNNEI. This CDR3 has 14 residues. V lost 6 bases and J lost 8; bases outside the gene matches: 12. The DNA of the CDR3 is TGTGCCAGCAGACCCTGGAAGGGGGCTTGGGGCTACACCTTC. It codes for CASRPWKGAWGYTF. The full variable domain, its missing parts supplied by reference TRBV2 and TRBJ1-2, is EPEVTQTPSHQVTQMGQEVILRCVPISNHLYFYWYRQILGQKVEFLVSFYNNEISEKSEIFDDQFSVERPDGSNFTLKIRSTKLEDSAMYFCASRPWKGAWGYTFGSGTRLTVV.

The chain recombines TRBV7-9 with TRBJ2-7, with 10 bases aligning to TRBD1. Germline V CDR1 and CDR2: SEHNR, FQNEAQ (reference sequence). There are 16 residues in the CDR3. V dropped 1 base and J dropped 1; count of bases not matched to a gene: 4. CDR3 coding DNA: TGTGCCAGCAGCTTAGTGGGGACAGGGGCTTCCTACGAGCAGTACTTC. Amino acids: CASSLVGTGASYEQYF.

This clone was observed a handful of times. The same CDR3 also results from other DNA sequences found in this sample. The chain has TRBV19 and TRBJ1-5; 7 bases line up with TRBD1. The V segment lost 3 bases and the J segment 4 bases; nucleotides outside the gene matches: 3. Germline CDR1 is LNHDA and CDR2 is SQIVND (reference sequence). The CDR3 loop spans 14 amino acids. CDR3 loop: CASSIRDSNQPQHF. In DNA, the CDR3 is TGTGCCAGTAGTATCCGGGACAGTAATCAGCCCCAGCATTTT.

The chain recombines TRBV6-5 with TRBJ2-7; D ambiguous. The CDR3 loop spans 16 amino acids. The ends were cut back, 0 bases at V and 6 bases at J, with 18 bases in the middle. Per germline, CDR1 MNHEY and CDR2 SVGAGI. CDR3 DNA sequence: TGTGCCAGCAGTTACTCGGTCGGAGTTACGATGTTCGAGCAGTACTTC. Protein sequence: CASSYSVGVTMFEQYF.

The rearrangement joins TRBV6-1 to TRBJ2-2; D is perhaps TRBD1 (6 bases). V lost 0 bases and J 4 bases, leaving 9 bases between the germline ends. There are 15 residues in the CDR3. The V gene's germline CDR1 is MNHNS and CDR2 SASEGT. The CDR3 region is CASSEAMGATGELFF. CDR3 nucleotides: TGTGCCAGCAGTGAAGCAATGGGGGCCACCGGGGAGCTGTTTTTT.

The chain joins TRBV27 to TRBJ2-5; D is ambiguous. The J call may be in error: the DNA end matches TRBJ2-7 better. The germline gives CDR1 MNHEY, CDR2 SMNVEV (reference sequence). This CDR3 has 10 amino acids. CDR3 nucleotides: TGTGCCAGCAGTTTCCGCGAGCAGTACTTC. Translating it yields CASSFREQYF.

Notes on this clone: This sample also contains other DNA sequences that code for the same CDR3. The rearrangement links TRBV5-1 to TRBJ2-7, with D unresolved. Germline-derived CDR1 and CDR2 are SGHRS and YFSETQ. CDR3 length: 14 residues. The V and J ends lost 0 bases and 2 bases respectively, with 9 bases between them. Here the CDR3 reads CASSLDLGTYEQYF. In nucleotides, the CDR3 is TGCGCCAGCAGCTTGGATCTGGGGACCTACGAGCAGTACTTC.

The chain recombines TRBV7-9 with TRBJ2-1; TRBD2 matches 9 bases. Germline V gene data show CDR1 as SEHNR and CDR2 as FQNEAQ (reference sequence). The J segment lost 2 bases and the V segment lost 5 bases, leaving 10 bases of the junction unmatched. The CDR3 has 17 amino acids. As DNA, the CDR3 is TGTGCCAGCAGCCCCCCCCGGACTAGCGAGCCCTACAATGAGCAGTTCTTC. Its translation is CASSPPRTSEPYNEQFF.

V gene TRBV25-1 combines with J gene TRBJ2-5, with D uncertain. V was cut by 0 bases and J by 4 bases, with 15 bases left in between. The CDR3 sequence is 16 residues long. Germline V gene lookup returns CDR1 MGHDK and CDR2 SYGVNS. CDR3 nucleotides: TGTGCCAGCAGTGAATATATTCTAGGTTACGGAGAGACCCAGTACTTC. As protein: CASSEYILGYGETQYF.

This chain uses TRBV19 with TRBJ1-2; 7 nucleotides match TRBD1. This CDR3 spans 14 amino acids. Germline assignment: CDR1 LNHDA and CDR2 SQIVND (reference sequence). The V and J ends lost 7 bases and 1 base, in that order; junction bases with no gene match: 6. CDR3: CASMLGDSNYGYTF. The DNA for the CDR3 is TGTGCCAGTATGTTGGGGGACAGTAACTATGGCTACACCTTC.

The chain carries TRBV28 and TRBJ2-7; no clear D gene. Trimming left V 7 bases short and J 1 base short, with 14 bases between. The CDR3 has 14 amino acids. Germline V gene lookup returns CDR1 MDHEN and CDR2 SYDVKM. As DNA, the CDR3 is TGTGCCAGCACCGAAGGCCCGGAATCCTACGAGCAGTACTTC. Protein product: CASTEGPESYEQYF.

This clone was seen only once. The V and J genes are TRBV7-9 and TRBJ2-7, with TRBD1 identical over 11 bases. From germline, CDR1 is SEHNR and CDR2 FQNEAQ (reference sequence). Trimming removed 3 bases from V and 7 bases from J; junction bases left unmatched: 5. This CDR3 is built from 14 residues. The CDR3, as DNA: TGTGCCAGCAGCTTCGGGACAGGGGGGGATGAGCAGTACTTC. Translation: CASSFGTGGDEQYF. The complete variable domain, with remaining parts taken from reference TRBV7-9 and TRBJ2-7, reads DTGVSQNPRHKITKRGQNVTFRCDPISEHNRLYWYRQTLGQGPEFLTYFQNEAQLEKSRLLSDRFSAERPKGSFSTLEIQRTEQGDSAMYLCASSFGTGGDEQYFGPGTRLTVT.

The gene calls are TRBV29-1 and TRBJ2-1; no clear D gene. The V gene lost 2 bases and the J gene lost 4 bases, with 3 bases spanning the gap. The CDR3 runs to 11 residues. Looked up from germline, CDR1 is SQVTM and CDR2 is ANQGSEA. CDR3 amino acids: CSVEPYNEQFF. The CDR3 bases are TGCAGCGTTGAACCATACAATGAGCAGTTCTTC.

This rearrangement joins TRBV7-8 to TRBJ1-1, with D perhaps matching TRBD1 (5 bases). Germline CDR1 is SGHVS and CDR2 is FQNEAQ. The CDR3 extends over 14 amino acids. V was trimmed by 10 bases and J by 0 bases, leaving 15 bases between them. CDR3 nucleotides: TGTGCCACAGAGACAGACCTAATGAACACTGAAGCTTTCTTT. Translated: CATETDLMNTEAFF.

J is TRBJ2-5 and V is TRBV11-2; 14 bases fit TRBD2. Germline V gene sequence: CDR1 SGHAT, CDR2 FQNNGV. The CDR3 has 16 residues. J was trimmed by 5 bases and V by 5 bases; bases with no gene match: 7. CDR3: CASSVGTSGSWETQYF. In DNA, the CDR3 is TGTGCCAGCAGCGTTGGGACTAGCGGGAGTTGGGAGACCCAGTACTTC.

The chain recombines TRBV27 with TRBJ2-1; 9 nucleotides match TRBD2. CDR1 and CDR2 (germline): MNHEY, SMNVEV (reference sequence). The CDR3 covers 15 residues. The ends lost 3 bases at V and 15 bases at J; junction bases unmatched: 15. CDR3 loop: CASSFGTSGAGGPFF. The CDR3 DNA sequence: TGTGCCAGCAGTTTCGGCACCTCAGGAGCGGGGGGTCCGTTCTTC.